This passage covers 2 T cell receptor beta chains from one sample sequenced in a study of blood T cell repertoires in COVID-19. Assay: immunoSEQ multiplex PCR; the TCRdb copy retains only in-frame clones and omits some. The repertoire has approximately 150,000 clones, around 83% of them found once; the top ten carry around 5%. Sequenced input: peripheral blood. The origin of the receptors is a woman aged 45-59 years with COVID-19, enrolled during active disease.

This CDR3 reads CASRPDRNGNEKLFF. CDR3 DNA: TGTGCCAGCAGGCCAGACAGGAATGGAAATGAAAAACTGTTTTTT. This chain joins TRBV7-7 and TRBJ1-4, with D possibly TRBD1 on 6 matching bases. The CDR3 is 15 amino acids. Germline loops: CDR1 SSHAT, CDR2 FNYEAQ (reference sequence). With 6 bases removed from V and 5 bases from J, the gap between germline ends came to 16 bases.

The chain carries TRBV27 and TRBJ1-5, with D tentatively TRBD1 (6 bases). Germline-derived CDR1 and CDR2 are MNHEY and SMNVEV (reference sequence). The CDR3 is 14 residues long. V was clipped by 5 bases and J by 1 base, with 9 bases between them. Here the CDR3 reads CASSPQGSNQPQHF. CDR3 DNA: TGTGCCAGCAGTCCACAGGGAAGCAATCAGCCCCAGCATTTT.